Listed below are T cell receptor beta chains from one sample, sequenced in a study of T cells in Graves' hyperthyroidism and ophthalmopathy. TCRdb redid the calling of the multiplex PCR reads with MiXCR, one entry per CDR3 protein. Of a few hundred thousand distinct CDR3 sequences listed, roughly 17% are singletons. Sequences were obtained from blood. These receptors originate from a woman aged 18-29 years with Graves' ophthalmopathy. CDR3s include the opening cysteine and the closing phenylalanine or tryptophan. Each record gives: clone size, D gene, J gene, V gene, CDR3 protein, CDR3 DNA. The D gene is left open where the match is weak. Some rows mark clone size as missing; the rest say once, few, many or name a class of expanded clone.

>many|-|TRBJ1-5|TRBV12-3/TRBV12-4
CASSVTENQPQHF
TGTGCCAGCAGCGTTACCGAAAATCAGCCCCAGCATTTT
>-|-|TRBJ2-7|TRBV20-1
CSAMASQSYEQYF
TGCAGTGCTATGGCGTCGCAATCCTACGAGCAGTACTTC
>many|-|TRBJ1-1|TRBV6-5
CASSYSAGLTEAFF
TGTGCCAGCAGTTACTCGGCAGGGCTCACTGAAGCTTTCTTT
>many|-|TRBJ1-2|TRBV7-9
CASSPVDRRDGYTF
TGTGCCAGCAGCCCAGTCGACAGGCGGGATGGCTACACCTTC
>few|TRBD2|TRBJ2-3|TRBV6-2/TRBV6-3
CASSIRRVTSGERTDTQYF
TGTGCCAGCAGTATCCGGAGGGTTACTAGCGGGGAGCGCACAGATACGCAGTATTTT
>-|TRBD1|TRBJ2-7|TRBV3-1
CASSSRGQGAYEQYF
TGTGCCAGCAGCTCCCGGGGACAGGGGGCTTACGAGCAGTACTTC
>-|-|TRBJ1-3|TRBV7-2
CASSLAVPMYF
TGTGCCAGCAGCTTAGCGGTCCCCATGTATTTT
>-|-|TRBJ2-3|TRBV3-1
CASSQEKSSTNTQYF
TGTGCCAGCAGCCAAGAGAAGTCTAGCACGAATACGCAGTATTTT
>many|-|TRBJ1-3|TRBV30
CAWSDRPSGNTIYF
TGTGCCTGGAGTGACCGTCCCAGCGGCAACACCATATATTTT
>many|-|TRBJ2-5|TRBV11-2
CASSVHPRGRRQETQYF
TGTGCCAGCAGCGTCCACCCGAGAGGGAGGCGACAAGAGACCCAGTACTTC
>-|TRBD2|TRBJ2-2|TRBV20-1
CSARVFMSGGAGSGELFF
TGCAGTGCTAGAGTATTTATGAGCGGGGGGGCCGGGTCCGGGGAGCTGTTTTTT
>few|-|TRBJ2-7|TRBV10-1
CASSESTGAGGGYEQYF
TGCGCCAGCAGTGAGTCGACCGGGGCCGGGGGCGGTTACGAGCAGTACTTC
>many|-|TRBJ2-1|TRBV27
CASSLLENNEQFF
TGTGCCAGCAGTTTATTGGAGAACAATGAGCAGTTCTTC
>-|-|TRBJ2-7|TRBV28
CASSLFQFFHHYEQYF
TGTGCCAGCAGTTTATTTCAGTTCTTCCATCACTACGAGCAGTACTTC
>-|-|TRBJ2-7|TRBV5-1
CASSLRGTPSYEQYF
TGCGCCAGCAGCTTGCGGGGGACACCCTCCTACGAGCAGTACTTC
>-|-|TRBJ2-7|TRBV11-2
CASSLGRVYKQYF
TGTGCCAGCAGCTTGGGCAGGGTCTACAAGCAGTACTTC
>few|-|TRBJ1-2|TRBV5-4
CASTWDNGGYTF
TGTGCCAGCACTTGGGACAACGGGGGCTACACCTTC
>many|-|TRBJ2-7|TRBV6-2/TRBV6-3
CASSYGAESYEQYF
TGTGCCAGCAGTTACGGGGCAGAGTCGTACGAGCAGTACTTC
>many|TRBD2|TRBJ2-1|TRBV7-2
CASSSGLAASRNEQFF
TGTGCCAGCAGCTCCGGACTAGCGGCCTCAAGGAATGAGCAGTTCTTC
>-|-|TRBJ1-1|TRBV11-2
CASSFAFRLRMNTEAFF
TGTGCCAGCAGCTTCGCTTTCCGGTTGAGAATGAACACTGAAGCTTTCTTT
>many|-|TRBJ2-5|TRBV27
CASRPSANGGQETQYF
TGTGCCAGCAGACCCAGCGCGAACGGGGGCCAAGAGACCCAGTACTTC
>-|-|TRBJ1-3|TRBV28
CATGHLDSGNTIYF
TGTGCCACCGGACACCTAGACTCTGGAAACACCATATATTTT
>-|TRBD2|TRBJ2-1|TRBV9
CASSIAGRVDNEQFF
TGTGCCAGCAGCATAGCGGGGAGGGTCGACAATGAGCAGTTCTTC
>many|TRBD2|TRBJ2-1|TRBV11-2
CASSPPRLASSYNEQFF
TGTGCCAGCAGCCCCCCTCGACTAGCGTCCTCCTACAATGAGCAGTTCTTC
>few|TRBD1|TRBJ1-1|TRBV20-1
CSATGGYTEAFF
TGCAGTGCTACAGGGGGCTACACTGAAGCTTTCTTT
>few|-|TRBJ1-1|TRBV19
CASSSEGDTEAFF
TGTGCCAGTAGTAGCGAGGGGGACACTGAAGCTTTCTTT
>many|-|TRBJ2-7|TRBV7-8
CASSNQGYDEQYF
TGTGCCAGCAGCAACCAGGGTTACGACGAGCAGTACTTC
>-|TRBD1|TRBJ2-4|TRBV5-1
CASSTGQVTRGNIQYF
TGCGCCAGCAGCACGGGACAGGTCACCCGGGGAAACATTCAGTACTTC
>many|-|TRBJ2-1|TRBV11-2
CASSLVRSYNEQFF
TGTGCCAGCAGCTTAGTGCGCTCTTACAATGAGCAGTTCTTC
>few|TRBD1|TRBJ1-5|TRBV27
CASSRLTTGQSNQPQHF
TGTGCCAGCAGTCGCCTTACCACGGGACAGAGCAATCAGCCCCAGCATTTT
>many|TRBD2|TRBJ2-7|TRBV5-1
CASSLVASGGAYEQYF
TGCGCCAGCAGCTTGGTGGCTAGCGGGGGGGCTTACGAGCAGTACTTC
>few|TRBD2|TRBJ2-3|TRBV6-2/TRBV6-3
CASKIAGVNTDTQYF
TGTGCCAGCAAAATAGCGGGAGTGAACACAGATACGCAGTATTTT
>many|-|TRBJ2-3|TRBV3-1
CASSHAGDTQYF
TGTGCCAGCAGCCACGCCGGGGATACGCAGTATTTT
>many|-|TRBJ2-6|TRBV7-6
CASSELHTGANVLTF
TGTGCCAGCAGCGAATTGCACACTGGGGCCAACGTCCTGACTTTC
>many|TRBD1|TRBJ2-7|TRBV12-5
CASGCPGTGVYEQYF
TGTGCTAGTGGTTGCCCCGGGACAGGGGTCTACGAGCAGTACTTC
>many|-|TRBJ1-1|TRBV30
CAWSAAENTEAFF
TGTGCCTGGAGTGCGGCGGAGAACACTGAAGCTTTCTTT
>many|TRBD2|TRBJ2-7|TRBV7-9
CASSHGLAGGSSYEQYF
TGTGCCAGCAGCCACGGACTAGCGGGAGGGAGCTCCTACGAGCAGTACTTC
>-|TRBD2|TRBJ2-1|TRBV10-3
CAIMRSGDDEQFF
TGTGCCATCATGAGGAGCGGGGACGATGAGCAGTTCTTC
>-|-|TRBJ2-5|TRBV6-5
CASSYSISQTQYF
TGTGCCAGCAGTTACTCGATCTCACAGACCCAGTACTTC
>-|-|TRBJ2-2|TRBV20-1
CSATTGTSTGELFF
TGCAGTGCTACCACCGGGACAAGCACCGGGGAGCTGTTTTTT
>-|-|TRBJ1-2|TRBV4-2
CASSHTPEGRYGYTF
TGTGCCAGCAGCCATACCCCGGAGGGACGCTATGGCTACACCTTC
>many|-|TRBJ1-1|TRBV3-1
CASSQAQGTAFF
TGTGCCAGCAGCCAAGCACAGGGAACAGCTTTCTTT
>-|-|TRBJ1-1|TRBV4-2
CASSQSRNTEAFF
TGTGCCAGCAGCCAATCCCGGAACACTGAAGCTTTCTTT
>-|TRBD2|TRBJ2-1|TRBV24-1
CATSAPGLAGGLTVDEQFF
TGTGCCACCAGTGCCCCCGGACTAGCGGGGGGGCTGACGGTAGATGAGCAGTTCTTC
>many|-|TRBJ2-3|TRBV28
CASSLDTQYF
TGTGCCAGCAGTTTGGATACGCAGTATTTT